These T cell receptor beta chains were read from a single sample in a study of CD8 T cells in Susac syndrome. In TCRdb, the immunoSEQ multiplex PCR reads were re-called with MiXCR into one record per CDR3 protein. Of 180,000 or so distinct CDR3 sequences in the sample, roughly 95% were seen once. What was sequenced was CD4+ T cells from PBMCs. The receptors here all came from a human donor in good health. Both conserved end residues are part of each CDR3. A D gene is named only where the DNA matches it firmly. Only some rows state a clone size, as once, few, many or a class for expanded clones.

size	V	D	J	CDR3	DNA
.	TRBV19	.	TRBJ2-7	CASSIEHPYEQYF	TGTGCCAGTAGTATAGAACATCCCTACGAGCAGTACTTC
.	TRBV12-3/TRBV12-4	.	TRBJ1-2	CASSPRVRGLYGYTF	TGTGCCAGCAGCCCGAGGGTCAGGGGCCTATATGGCTACACCTTC
.	TRBV23-1	TRBD1	TRBJ1-4	CASSQIRQGFEKLFF	TGCGCCAGCAGTCAGATCCGACAGGGGTTTGAAAAACTGTTTTTT
.	TRBV20-1	.	TRBJ2-2	CSAPSRDQHRELFF	TGCAGTGCTCCGTCCCGGGACCAACACCGGGAGCTGTTTTTT
.	TRBV7-2	.	TRBJ2-6	CASSLARPEGGANVLTF	TGTGCCAGCAGCTTAGCGAGACCCGAGGGAGGGGCCAACGTCCTGACTTTC
.	TRBV30	.	TRBJ2-2	CAWSPDTGELFF	TGTGCCTGGAGCCCTGACACCGGGGAGCTGTTTTTT
.	TRBV29-1	TRBD2	TRBJ2-7	CSVEGGGGWFGYEQYF	TGCAGCGTTGAAGGAGGCGGGGGTTGGTTTGGATACGAGCAGTACTTC
.	TRBV5-1	TRBD2	TRBJ2-3	CASSVSGRGSADTQYF	TGCGCCAGCAGCGTTAGCGGGAGGGGTTCCGCAGATACGCAGTATTTT
once	TRBV20-1	.	TRBJ2-3	CSASRVWDTQYF	TGCAGTGCTAGTAGGGTTTGGGATACGCAGTATTTT
.	TRBV19	.	TRBJ2-1	CASSIGGNSYNEQFF	TGTGCCAGTAGTATTGGGGGCAACTCCTACAATGAGCAGTTCTTC
once	TRBV20-1	.	TRBJ2-5	CSAWRIQETQYF	TGCAGTGCTTGGAGGATCCAAGAGACCCAGTACTTC
.	TRBV3-1	TRBD2	TRBJ2-7	CASSQATSGRYEQYF	TGTGCCAGCAGCCAAGCTACTAGCGGGAGATACGAGCAGTACTTC
.	TRBV29-1	.	TRBJ2-7	CSVSRNLDEQYF	TGCAGCGTTTCCCGGAACCTCGACGAGCAGTACTTC
.	TRBV5-1	.	TRBJ2-5	CASSRDSNGGETQYF	TGCGCCAGCAGCAGAGACTCGAATGGGGGAGAGACCCAGTACTTC
.	TRBV5-1	TRBD2	TRBJ2-7	CASSQGLAGVSHEQYF	TGCGCCAGCAGCCAAGGACTAGCGGGAGTATCCCACGAGCAGTACTTC
.	TRBV27	.	TRBJ2-2	CASSPGTYNTGELFF	TGTGCCAGCAGTCCCGGGACTTATAACACCGGGGAGCTGTTTTTT
.	TRBV18	.	TRBJ2-7	CASSPQGTVYEQYF	TGTGCCAGCTCACCACAAGGGACGGTCTACGAGCAGTACTTC
.	TRBV11-1	.	TRBJ2-6	CASSLSRSGANVLTF	TGTGCCAGCAGCTTAAGCAGATCTGGGGCCAACGTCCTGACTTTC
once	TRBV30	.	TRBJ1-2	CAWSKGGNHGYTF	TGTGCCTGGAGTAAGGGGGGGAACCATGGCTACACCTTC
.	TRBV30	.	TRBJ2-7	CAWSPRDEQYF	TGTGCCTGGAGCCCCAGGGACGAGCAGTACTTC
once	TRBV3-1	.	TRBJ2-5	CASSSEGPKETQYF	TGTGCCAGCAGCTCCGAGGGCCCGAAGGAGACCCAGTACTTC
.	TRBV3-1	TRBD1	TRBJ1-2	CASSFPGQGVVGYTF	TGTGCCAGTTCGTTTCCGGGACAGGGGGTTGTTGGCTACACCTTC
.	TRBV29-1	.	TRBJ1-2	CSVEDPRGLAGYGYTF	TGCAGCGTTGAAGATCCCAGGGGATTGGCCGGGTATGGCTACACCTTC
few	TRBV20-1	TRBD1	TRBJ2-7	CSATDRATEQYF	TGCAGTGCTACTGACAGGGCCACCGAGCAGTACTTC
.	TRBV14	.	TRBJ2-5	CASSHQVEGTQYF	TGTGCCAGCAGCCACCAGGTTGAGGGGACCCAGTACTTC
once	TRBV7-3	.	TRBJ2-7	CASSTGTIREQYF	TGTGCCAGCAGCACCGGGACAATCCGCGAGCAGTACTTC
.	TRBV30	.	TRBJ1-2	CAWSVSPFSYTF	TGTGCCTGGAGTGTTTCGCCCTTTAGCTACACCTTC
few	TRBV24-1	TRBD1	TRBJ2-1	CATSTGQGYNEQFF	TGTGCCACCAGTACGGGACAGGGGTACAATGAGCAGTTCTTC
.	TRBV5-1	.	TRBJ2-6	CASSPSGSGANVLTF	TGCGCCAGCAGTCCCTCGGGCTCTGGGGCCAACGTCCTGACTTTC
.	TRBV29-1	.	TRBJ1-5	CSVGDTGGRQPQHF	TGCAGCGTTGGGGACACGGGGGGACGTCAGCCCCAGCATTTT
.	TRBV5-6	.	TRBJ2-3	CASGLGLLGPDTQYF	TGTGCCAGCGGCTTAGGGCTGTTGGGACCAGATACGCAGTATTTT
.	TRBV18	.	TRBJ2-5	CASSLDNMETQYF	TGTGCCAGCTCACTCGATAACATGGAGACCCAGTACTTC
.	TRBV30	.	TRBJ2-3	CAWSVQTADTQYF	TGTGCCTGGAGTGTACAAACAGCAGATACGCAGTATTTT
.	TRBV10-3	.	TRBJ2-7	CAISEEGHRHEQYF	TGTGCCATCAGTGAGGAGGGACACCGCCACGAGCAGTACTTC
.	TRBV20-1	.	TRBJ2-7	CSAGRTSYEQYF	TGCAGTGCTGGTAGGACCTCCTACGAGCAGTACTTC
.	TRBV7-9	TRBD2	TRBJ2-1	CASSFSGRANEQFF	TGTGCCAGCAGCTTTAGCGGGAGGGCAAATGAGCAGTTCTTC
.	TRBV24-1	.	TRBJ2-5	CATSDFRAGQETQYF	TGTGCCACCAGTGATTTCCGAGCGGGCCAAGAGACCCAGTACTTC
.	TRBV20-1	.	TRBJ2-5	CSASPGHPVVETQYF	TGCAGTGCCTCGCCCGGACACCCTGTGGTGGAGACCCAGTACTTC
.	TRBV29-1	TRBD2	TRBJ2-7	CSVSSGAPYEQYF	TGCAGCGTTTCTAGCGGCGCGCCCTACGAGCAGTACTTC
.	TRBV14	.	TRBJ1-2	CASSLAHMDGYTF	TGTGCCAGCAGCCTGGCCCACATGGATGGCTACACCTTC
.	TRBV20-1	.	TRBJ2-1	CSARPAAYNEQFF	TGCAGTGCTAGGCCAGCGGCCTACAATGAGCAGTTCTTC
.	TRBV5-1	TRBD1	TRBJ2-6	CASSLEGQAYGANVLTF	TGCGCCAGCAGCTTGGAAGGACAGGCTTATGGGGCCAACGTCCTGACTTTC
once	TRBV3-1	.	TRBJ2-3	CASSPRLTYTDTQYF	TGTGCCAGCAGCCCCCGACTAACTTACACAGATACGCAGTATTTT
.	TRBV28	.	TRBJ1-2	CASSFESYYGYTF	TGTGCCAGCAGTTTTGAGTCATACTATGGCTACACCTTC
.	TRBV5-1	.	TRBJ2-3	CASYGSTDTQYF	TGCGCCAGCTACGGTAGCACAGATACGCAGTATTTT
once	TRBV12-3/TRBV12-4	TRBD1	TRBJ1-1	CASRDRGRGNTEPFF	TGTGCCAGCAGGGACAGGGGTCGAGGGAACACTGAACCTTTCTTT
.	TRBV29-1	TRBD1	TRBJ1-1	CSALRTGGAFF	TGCAGCGCCCTTCGGACAGGGGGAGCTTTCTTT
.	TRBV20-1	.	TRBJ2-5	CSAPGRRETQYF	TGCAGTGCCCCGGGAAGACGGGAGACCCAGTACTTC
.	TRBV2	TRBD2	TRBJ2-1	CASDLAGESNEQFF	TGTGCCAGCGATCTAGCGGGAGAATCCAATGAGCAGTTCTTC
once	TRBV30	.	TRBJ1-2	CAWTLERNDGYTF	TGTGCCTGGACCCTGGAGAGGAACGATGGCTACACCTTC
.	TRBV29-1	TRBD2	TRBJ2-1	CSGSSGSVEQFF	TGCAGCGGGAGTAGCGGGAGTGTTGAGCAGTTCTTC
.	TRBV20-1	.	TRBJ1-5	CSSLRGISNQPQHF	TGCAGTTCCCTTAGGGGCATCAGCAATCAGCCCCAGCATTTT